Shown below are 20 T cell receptor beta chains from a single sample sequenced in a study of cytomegalovirus exposure and HLA in healthy donors. The PCR employed 60 Vbeta primers together with 13 Jbeta primers. Profiling relied on immunoSEQ multiplex PCR, and the TCRdb table lists in-frame clones only, not all of them. This table holds 200,000 to 250,000 clones, 65% to 85% found once. The sequencing input was PBMCs. These TCRs come from a woman aged 25 to 39 in good health and CMV-seronegative.

To note about this clone: Other DNA variants within this sample encode the same CDR3. V gene TRBV7-6 combines with J gene TRBJ1-2; no clear D. This CDR3 contains 17 residues. Trimming removed 1 base from V and 0 bases from J, with 15 bases in between. In germline, CDR1 is SGHVS, CDR2 FNYEAQ. CDR3 sequence reads: CASSLGPSGGANYGYTF. The CDR3 bases are TGTGCCAGCAGCTTAGGACCTTCCGGAGGAGCTAACTATGGCTACACCTTC.

The J gene is TRBJ1-1, the V gene TRBV29-1; D unresolved. This CDR3 contains 13 residues. Looked up from germline, CDR1 is SQVTM and CDR2 is ANQGSEA. V was pared by 2 bases and J by 5 bases, with 12 bases between. The CDR3 spells CSVEKGARTEAFF. In DNA, the CDR3 is TGCAGCGTTGAAAAAGGAGCTCGTACTGAAGCTTTCTTT.

CDR3 residues: CASSLEASGGPYGAQYF. CDR3 in DNA: TGTGCCAGCAGCTTGGAGGCTAGCGGGGGGCCGTATGGGGCCCAGTACTTC. V usage is TRBV5-8 and J usage is TRBJ2-5, with 11 bases matching TRBD2. Germline-derived CDR1 and CDR2 are SGHTS and YDEGEE. The CDR3 is 17 residues long. Losses at the gene ends were 0 bases for V and 9 bases for J; bases not matched to a gene: 13.

The V gene is TRBV5-1, the J gene TRBJ1-1; 7 bases line up with TRBD1. The CDR3 has 15 residues. Trimming removed 4 bases from V and 3 bases from J; junction bases left unmatched: 9. The germline gives CDR1 SGHRS, CDR2 YFSETQ. CDR3 coding DNA: TGCGCCAGCAGCCAGCCCACAGGGGAGGACACTGAAGCTTTCTTT. The encoded protein is CASSQPTGEDTEAFF.

The CDR3 nucleotides are TGTGCCAGCTCCCTGGACAGGGAGCAGCCCCAGCATTTT. It is translated as CASSLDREQPQHF. V usage is TRBV18 and J usage is TRBJ1-5, with TRBD1 matching over 8 bases. CDR3 length: 13 residues. Germline V CDR1 and CDR2: KGHSH, LQKENI. V lost 6 bases and J lost 7; bases outside the gene matches: 5.

V is TRBV27 and J is TRBJ1-1; 7 bases map to TRBD1. The CDR3 has 12 amino acids. Trimming cost V 7 bases and J 9 bases; bases outside gene matches: 8. CDR1 MNHEY and CDR2 SMNVEV come from the germline V gene (reference sequence). The CDR3 sequence is CASNRPGGKAFF. CDR3 bases: TGTGCCAGCAATCGGCCAGGGGGAAAAGCTTTCTTT.

This chain links TRBV4-1 with TRBJ2-6, with TRBD1 as a possible D gene (6 bases). Germline assignment: CDR1 MGHRA and CDR2 YSYEKL. Trimming took 5 bases from V and 4 from J, leaving 18 bases between them. The CDR3 covers 17 residues. The CDR3 reads CASSVRGTGSGANVLTF. The CDR3 DNA is TGCGCCAGCAGCGTAAGGGGAACAGGGAGCGGGGCCAACGTCCTGACTTTC.

This clone has a handful of counts. The chain combines TRBV18 with TRBJ1-2; 7 nucleotides align to TRBD1. Germline trimming cut 2 bases from V and 6 bases from J; bases unmatched to any gene: 9. CDR3 length equals 15 residues. Germline assignment: CDR1 KGHSH and CDR2 LQKENI. This CDR3 reads CASSPAHRGSDGYTF. CDR3 sequence (DNA): TGTGCCAGCTCACCAGCCCACAGGGGAAGCGATGGCTACACCTTC.

The chain combines TRBV27 with TRBJ1-5, with D possibly matching TRBD1 (5 bases). CDR3 length: 18 amino acids. The V and J ends lost 5 bases and 8 bases respectively, with 28 bases between them. CDR1 and CDR2 (germline): MNHEY, SMNVEV (reference sequence). Here the CDR3 DNA reads TGTGCCAGCAGTAAATCCCCGGGAGGGTGGCGGGGGGGAGAGCCCCAGCATTTT. It encodes CASSKSPGGWRGGEPQHF.

Worth noting for this clone: The junction does not match germline at one end; this may be a read error. CDR3 DNA sequence: TGTTCCAGCAAATTCGGTCCCGGGTACGGCACTGAAGCTTTCTTT. This gives the protein CSSKFGPGYGTEAFF. The chain couples TRBV7-9 to TRBJ1-1; the D is unclear. Germline assignment: CDR1 SEHNR and CDR2 FQNEAQ (reference sequence). The CDR3 is 15 amino acids.

V usage is TRBV28 and J usage is TRBJ1-2; D unclear. Germline CDR1 is MDHEN and CDR2 is SYDVKM. V was clipped by 3 bases and J by 7 bases, with 30 bases between them. The CDR3 loop spans 19 amino acids. The CDR3 loop reads CASSLDFTPPFQDSPGYTF. CDR3 DNA sequence: TGTGCCAGCAGTTTGGATTTCACTCCCCCGTTTCAGGACTCTCCTGGCTACACCTTC.

The chain couples TRBV5-1 to TRBJ1-2; D might be TRBD1 (6 bases). V lost 6 bases and J lost 4, with 25 bases in between. The CDR3 is 17 amino acids. The V gene's germline CDR1 is SGHRS and CDR2 YFSETQ. The CDR3 DNA sequence: TGCGCCAGCAACCTGAGGGGGGGCGCTTCCTCCATCTATGGCTACACCTTC. The encoded protein is CASNLRGGASSIYGYTF.

V is TRBV5-1 and J is TRBJ2-7; 8 bases match TRBD1. With 0 bases clipped from V and 5 bases from J, the junction kept 4 bases outside the gene matches. From germline, CDR1 is SGHRS and CDR2 YFSETQ. CDR3 length: 14 amino acids. The CDR3 protein is CASSLGQGTNEQYF. The CDR3 coding sequence is TGCGCCAGCAGCTTGGGACAGGGGACCAACGAGCAGTACTTC.

The chain combines TRBV28 with TRBJ2-7; TRBD1 matches at 7 bases. The germline gives CDR1 MDHEN, CDR2 SYDVKM. The CDR3 has 12 residues. V was pared by 6 bases and J by 5 bases, with 4 bases of the junction left unmatched. The CDR3 DNA sequence: TGTGCCAGCAGGCCACAGGGGAACGAGCAGTACTTC. It yields the protein CASRPQGNEQYF. The full variable domain, with the rest looked up from reference TRBV28 and TRBJ2-7, is DVKVTQSSRYLVKRTGEKVFLECVQDMDHENMFWYRQDPGLGLRLIYFSYDVKMKEKGDIPEGYSVSREKKERFSLILESASTNQTSMYLCASRPQGNEQYFGPGTRLTVT.

The chain combines TRBV28 with TRBJ1-2, with TRBD1 identical over 11 bases. CDR3 length: 14 residues. CDR1 is MDHEN and CDR2 is SYDVKM in the germline V gene. J lost 7 bases, V lost 6 bases, and 7 bases had no gene match. The CDR3 DNA sequence: TGTGCCAGCAGCCCCGGACAGGGGGCTGGTGGCTACACCTTC. Protein sequence: CASSPGQGAGGYTF.

CDR3 DNA: TGTGCCAGCAGCTTGTGGACAGGAGAAATATCAGAGACCCAGTACTTC. It is translated as CASSLWTGEISETQYF. The chain combines TRBV7-8 with TRBJ2-5; 7 bases agree with TRBD1. The germline CDR1 and CDR2 sequences are SGHVS and FQNEAQ. The CDR3 extends over 16 amino acids. V was clipped by 3 bases and J by 4 bases; unmatched bases: 11.

This clone has just a few counts. The chain joins TRBV23-1 to TRBJ2-7; 7 bases are a match to TRBD2. TRBV23-1 is an ORF; its function is uncertain. The V and J ends lost 8 bases and 11 bases, in that order; junction bases with no gene match: 9. The CDR3 extends over 11 amino acids. The CDR3 region has the DNA TGCGCCAGCGGGACTATTGATTTGGAGTACTTC. It specifies CASGTIDLEYF.

This clone was detected only once. The rearrangement joins TRBV30 to TRBJ1-4, with a tentative D call TRBD1 (6 bases). V was trimmed by 5 bases and J by 8 bases, leaving 9 bases between them. Germline V gene data show CDR1 as GTSNPN and CDR2 as SVGIG (reference sequence). The CDR3 loop spans 11 amino acids. Here the CDR3 reads CAWGGSEKLFF. CDR3 in DNA: TGTGCCTGGGGGGGCTCAGAAAAACTGTTTTTT.

This clone was seen a single time. This chain joins TRBV30 and TRBJ1-2; D gene ambiguous. V gave up 5 bases and J gave up 3 bases, with 19 bases separating them. CDR1 GTSNPN and CDR2 SVGIG come from the germline V gene (reference sequence). This CDR3 has 15 amino acids. Written as DNA, the CDR3 is TGTGCCTGGGGTAAAGGGTGGAGGGAGGACTATGGCTACACCTTC. Protein sequence: CAWGKGWREDYGYTF.

In this sample, this clone turned up once. This chain joins TRBV30 and TRBJ2-1; 10 nucleotides agree with TRBD2. The junction had 8 bases not matched to a gene; V was cut back by 0 bases and J by 0 bases. CDR3 length: 18 residues. Germline loops: CDR1 GTSNPN, CDR2 SVGIG (reference sequence). CDR3 amino acids: CAWSVGLAGVLSYNEQFF. The CDR3 DNA sequence: TGTGCCTGGAGTGTAGGGCTAGCGGGGGTGCTCTCCTACAATGAGCAGTTCTTC.